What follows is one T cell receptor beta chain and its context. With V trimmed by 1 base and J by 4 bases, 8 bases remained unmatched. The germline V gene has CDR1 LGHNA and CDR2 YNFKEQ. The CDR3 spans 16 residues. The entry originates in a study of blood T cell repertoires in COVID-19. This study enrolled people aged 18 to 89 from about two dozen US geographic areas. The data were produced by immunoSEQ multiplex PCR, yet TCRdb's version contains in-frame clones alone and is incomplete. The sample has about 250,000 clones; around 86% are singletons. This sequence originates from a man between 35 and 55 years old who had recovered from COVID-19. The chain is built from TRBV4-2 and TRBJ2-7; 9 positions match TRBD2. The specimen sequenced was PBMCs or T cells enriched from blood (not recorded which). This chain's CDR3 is CASSQVRGGLGYEQYF. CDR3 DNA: TGTGCCAGCAGCCAAGTGCGGGGGGGCCTCGGTTACGAGCAGTACTTC.